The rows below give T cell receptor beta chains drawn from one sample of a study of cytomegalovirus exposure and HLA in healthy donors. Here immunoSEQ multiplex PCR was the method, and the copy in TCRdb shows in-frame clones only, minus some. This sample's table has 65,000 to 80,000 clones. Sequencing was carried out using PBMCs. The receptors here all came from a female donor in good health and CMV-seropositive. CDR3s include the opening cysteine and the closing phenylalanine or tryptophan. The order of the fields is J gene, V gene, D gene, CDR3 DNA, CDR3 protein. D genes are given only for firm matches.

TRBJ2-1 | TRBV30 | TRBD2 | TGTGCCTGGAGTGCACCCCCGACTAGCGGGGATGACAATGAGCAGTTCTTC | CAWSAPPTSGDDNEQFF
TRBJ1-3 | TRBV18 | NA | TGTGCCAGCTCCCTCGGGGGCTCTGGAAACACCATATATTTT | CASSLGGSGNTIYF
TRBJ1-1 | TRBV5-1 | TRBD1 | TGCGCCAGCACACAGGGGGTGGGCACTGAAGCTTTCTTT | CASTQGVGTEAFF
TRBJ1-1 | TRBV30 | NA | TGTGCCTGGACCACCACAGGGATTGACACTGAAGCTTTCTTT | CAWTTTGIDTEAFF
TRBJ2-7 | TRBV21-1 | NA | TGTGCCAGCAGCAAAGGTCGGCGAGCGGGAGGGCGAGTGTCCTACGAGCAGTACTTC | CASSKGRRAGGRVSYEQYF
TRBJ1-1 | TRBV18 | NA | TGTGCCAGCTCACCAGGGAGGAACACTGAAGCTTTCTTT | CASSPGRNTEAFF
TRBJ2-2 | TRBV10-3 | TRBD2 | TGTGCCATCAGCTCACTAGCGAGGGGAACCGGGGAGCTGTTTTTT | CAISSLARGTGELFF
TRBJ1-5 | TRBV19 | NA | TGTGCCAGTAGTATCACGGGTAATCAGCCCCAGCATTTT | CASSITGNQPQHF
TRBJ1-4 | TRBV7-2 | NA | TGTGCCAGCAGCTTAGGAGGGATGGATGAAAAACTGTTTTTT | CASSLGGMDEKLFF
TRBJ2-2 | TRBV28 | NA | TGTGCCAGCAGTTCCCTCGGGTTTACCGGGGAGCTGTTTTTT | CASSSLGFTGELFF
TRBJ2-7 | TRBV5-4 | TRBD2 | TGTGCCAGCAGCCCGGGGGGGTCCTACGAGCAGTACTTC | CASSPGGSYEQYF
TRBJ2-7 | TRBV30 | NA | TGTGCCTGGAACCAAGGGGTTTCCTACGAGCAGTACTTC | CAWNQGVSYEQYF
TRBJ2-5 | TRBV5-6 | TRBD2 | TGTGCCAGCAGCTTGGGAAGCGGGAGGCTCCAAGAGACCCAGTACTTC | CASSLGSGRLQETQYF
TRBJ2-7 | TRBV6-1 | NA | TGTGCCAGCAGGGAGCAGTGGGGAGGCCCCTACGAGCAGTACTTC | CASREQWGGPYEQYF
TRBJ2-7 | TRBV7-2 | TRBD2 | TGTGCCAGCAGCTTAAATAGCGGGAGAAACGAGCAGTACTTC | CASSLNSGRNEQYF
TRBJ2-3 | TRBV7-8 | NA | TGTGCAGCCAGATTCAGCGAGACAGAGCCTGAGGACACAGATACGCAGTATTTT | CAARFSETEPEDTDTQYF
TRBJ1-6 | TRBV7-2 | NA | TGTGCCAGCAGCTTAGCGAGGGGAGGCCTTAATTCACCCCTCCACTTT | CASSLARGGLNSPLHF
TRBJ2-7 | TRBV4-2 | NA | TGTGCCAGCAGCCAAGACCTTCCCTACGAGCAGTACTTC | CASSQDLPYEQYF
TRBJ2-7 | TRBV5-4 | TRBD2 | TGTGCCAGCAGCCCTCGGGGGGGGGCCTACGAGCAGTACTTC | CASSPRGGAYEQYF
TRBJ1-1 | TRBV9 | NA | TGTGCCAGCAGCGTAGAACAGGACGTCACTGAAGCTTTCTTT | CASSVEQDVTEAFF
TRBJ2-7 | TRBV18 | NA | TGCGCCAGCTCACCACGACAGATCTCCTACGAGCAGTACTTC | CASSPRQISYEQYF